This TCR beta chain was sequenced for a study of blood T cell repertoires in COVID-19. Study context: Italy, Spain and the United States were the sources of the convalescent and acute COVID-19 samples. The analysed material was cDNA or gDNA that came from T cells, B-cell-depleted T cells, or PBMCs.

The repertoire was sequenced with immunoSEQ multiplex PCR; TCRdb's copy has only in-frame clones and lacks some. The data show just under 95,000 clones, about four fifths seen once. CDR1 and CDR2 (germline): SGHDT, YYEEEE. The ends lost 6 bases at V and 2 bases at J; junction bases unmatched: 6. The CDR3 loop spans 15 amino acids. This clone was found once. This TCR was sampled from a human donor in a cohort sampled during active COVID-19. The chain recombines TRBV5-6 with TRBJ2-5; 11 nucleotides align to TRBD2. Material for sequencing was peripheral blood. Here the CDR3 DNA reads TGTGCCAGCACCGGGACTAGCGGCGATCAAGAGACCCAGTACTTC. This sequence encodes CASTGTSGDQETQYF.